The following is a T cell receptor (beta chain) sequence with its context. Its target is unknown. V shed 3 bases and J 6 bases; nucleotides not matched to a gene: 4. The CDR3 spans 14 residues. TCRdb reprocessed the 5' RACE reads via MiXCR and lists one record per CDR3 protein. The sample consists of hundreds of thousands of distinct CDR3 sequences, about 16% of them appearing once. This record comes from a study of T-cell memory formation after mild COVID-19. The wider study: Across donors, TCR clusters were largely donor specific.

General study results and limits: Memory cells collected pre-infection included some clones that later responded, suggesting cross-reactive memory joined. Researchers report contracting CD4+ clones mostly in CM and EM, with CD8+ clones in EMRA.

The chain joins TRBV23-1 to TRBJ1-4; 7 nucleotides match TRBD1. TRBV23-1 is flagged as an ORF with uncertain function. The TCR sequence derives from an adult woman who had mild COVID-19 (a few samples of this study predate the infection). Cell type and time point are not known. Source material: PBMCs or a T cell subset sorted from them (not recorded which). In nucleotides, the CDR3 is TGCGCCAGCAGTCATGGGCAGGGGGATGAAAAACTGTTTTTT. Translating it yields CASSHGQGDEKLFF.